The sequence of this T cell receptor (beta chain) was determined in a study of shared clonotypes between healthy human individuals. Data came from immunoSEQ multiplex PCR; TCRdb stores just in-frame clones and leaves some out. This repertoire shows 560,000 or so clones, around 96% found once; its top ten account for approximately 0.12%. This CDR3 comprises 16 residues. Germline V gene lookup returns CDR1 LNHNV and CDR2 YYDKDF (reference sequence). V was clipped by 0 bases and J by 2 bases, with 14 bases between them. Naivety among CD8 cells was defined by CD45RO negativity and positive CCR7 selection, thereby excluding terminally differentiated effector memory CD45RA+ cells.

The sequence derives from a woman aged 25 to 45 in good health. The chain combines TRBV15 with TRBJ2-7; unclear D gene. The sample was naive CD8+ T cells sorted from blood. CDR3 sequence (DNA): TGTGCCACCAGCAGAGACCCCGGACGGAATCCCTACGAGCAGTACTTC. Translating it yields CATSRDPGRNPYEQYF.